The 14 T cell receptor beta chains below come from one sample, sequenced in a study of blood T cells in healthy people across ages. Primed by a sample-barcoded 5' primer and a J-beta primer mix, a second PCR proceeded for about 6 to 11 cycles. TCRdb independently ran MiXCR on the 5' RACE reads; one entry per CDR3 protein. The data show roughly 800,000 distinct CDR3 sequences, around 25% seen once. The same sample was also studied in work on T cells of mothers and their children.

The source material was blood. Receptor source: a boy aged 5-17 years in good health.

The genes are TRBV6-2 or TRBV6-3 and TRBJ2-5; D call uncertain. The CDR3 length is 13 residues. Trimming stripped 6 bases from V and 4 bases from J, with 12 bases between. In germline, CDR1 is MNHEY, CDR2 SVGEGT. CDR3: CASRFSTRETQYF. The DNA for the CDR3 is TGTGCCAGCAGGTTTTCAACACGAGAGACCCAGTACTTC.

The sample holds a few counts of this clonotype. The genes are TRBV19 and TRBJ1-1; 7 nucleotides agree with TRBD1. The CDR3 length is 14 residues. The germline V gene encodes CDR1 LNHDA and CDR2 SQIVND (reference sequence). V lost 5 bases, J lost 8 bases, and 11 bases stayed unmatched. CDR3 DNA: TGTGCCAGTAGTCCAGGGGGTTCGAGGGGCGAAGCTTTCTTT. Encoded protein: CASSPGGSRGEAFF.

V gene TRBV27 combines with J gene TRBJ2-3; no firm D call. V was clipped by 4 bases and J by 4 bases, with 12 bases between them. This CDR3 region has 14 residues. The germline CDR1 and CDR2 sequences are MNHEY and SMNVEV (reference sequence). The CDR3 reads CASSSELEADTQYF. CDR3 coding DNA: TGTGCCAGCAGTTCAGAGTTAGAGGCAGATACGCAGTATTTT.

This rearrangement joins TRBV29-1 to TRBJ1-1; TRBD1 might be the D (6 bases). The germline gives CDR1 SQVTM, CDR2 ANQGSEA. The CDR3 spans 18 residues. Trimming left V 0 bases short and J 0 bases short, with 20 bases between. The CDR3 nucleotides are TGCAGCGTTGAAGATTTATTCGGACAGAATACCATGAACACTGAAGCTTTCTTT. Translated, it gives CSVEDLFGQNTMNTEAFF.

In its sample, this clonotype was seen a few times. The CDR3 DNA reads as TGCAGCGAAAAGACTAGCGATGGATTAGAGACCCAGTACTTC. Its translation: CSEKTSDGLETQYF. V and J are TRBV29-1 and TRBJ2-5, with 8 bases that match TRBD2. The CDR3 loop spans 14 amino acids. Germline loops: CDR1 SQVTM, CDR2 ANQGSEA. The V segment lost 7 bases and the J segment 4 bases; nucleotides outside the gene matches: 11.

The sample holds a few counts of this clonotype. CDR3 nucleotides: TGTGCCAGCAGTCCCCTGGGGGGCGATGAGCAGTTCTTC. It translates to CASSPLGGDEQFF. This chain uses TRBV27 with TRBJ2-1; D possibly matches TRBD1 or TRBD2 (6 bases each). The CDR3 spans 13 residues. V shed 5 bases and J shed 8 bases, with 13 bases lying between them. The germline V gene has CDR1 MNHEY and CDR2 SMNVEV (reference sequence).

The chain carries TRBV27 and TRBJ1-1, with D possibly matching TRBD1 (5 bases). Per germline, CDR1 MNHEY and CDR2 SMNVEV (reference sequence). The V end was cut by 6 bases, the J end by 2 bases, with 13 bases between. The CDR3 spans 14 residues. The CDR3 here is CASRKPGINTEAFF. In DNA, the CDR3 is TGTGCCAGCAGAAAGCCAGGGATAAACACTGAAGCTTTCTTT.

This clonotype has just a few counts. The J gene is TRBJ2-7, the V gene TRBV6-5; D uncertain. V was pared by 0 bases and J by 3 bases, with 9 bases between. CDR3 length: 14 amino acids. From germline, CDR1 is MNHEY and CDR2 SVGAGI. CDR3 coding DNA: TGTGCCAGCAGTTACTCGTCTGGGCACTACGAGCAGTACTTC. This codes for CASSYSSGHYEQYF.

This clonotype was counted a few times. The V call is TRBV29-1, the J call TRBJ2-1; D remains ambiguous. The closer fit of TRBJ2-7 to the DNA end suggests the J call may be wrong. Germline values: CDR1 SQVTM, CDR2 ANQGSEA. CDR3 length: 12 residues. For the CDR3, the DNA is TGCAGCGTTGCGCATCGCTCCTACGAGCAGTACTTC. Its protein is CSVAHRSYEQYF.

V usage is TRBV27 and J usage is TRBJ2-5; D is unresolved. Near its end, the DNA agrees better with TRBJ2-7, so the J call may be wrong. Germline CDR1 reads MNHEY; CDR2 reads SMNVEV (reference sequence). There are 15 residues in the CDR3. This CDR3 reads CASSDGQTYTYEQYF. CDR3 DNA sequence: TGTGCCAGCAGTGACGGGCAGACATATACCTACGAGCAGTACTTC.

In its sample, this clonotype was seen a few times. The chain has TRBV20-1 and TRBJ2-2, with TRBD2 matching 7 bases. Unmatched junction bases numbered 4, after V lost 6 bases and J lost 0 bases. CDR1 and CDR2 (germline): DFQATT, SNEGSKA (reference sequence). The CDR3 spans 14 residues. CDR3 nucleotide sequence: TGCAGTGCCCGGGGGGAGGCGAACACCGGGGAGCTGTTTTTT. Protein sequence: CSARGEANTGELFF.

V is TRBV12-3 or TRBV12-4 and J is TRBJ2-3; D is undetermined. The CDR3 runs to 13 residues. Trimming shortened V by 0 bases and J by 7 bases, and 8 bases separated the two germline ends. This CDR3 reads CASSLALGYTQYF. CDR3 nucleotide sequence: TGTGCCAGCAGTTTAGCGCTGGGGTATACGCAGTATTTT.

This chain links TRBV7-9 with TRBJ2-1, with 8 bases that match TRBD2. Germline lookup yields CDR1 SEHNR and CDR2 FQNEAQ (reference sequence). There are 16 residues in the CDR3. Germline trimming cut 8 bases from V and 3 bases from J; bases unmatched to any gene: 12. The DNA for the CDR3 is TGTGCCAGCCATAGTAGAGGTAGCGGGGTCTACAATGAGCAGTTCTTC. The encoded protein is CASHSRGSGVYNEQFF.

This clonotype occurred a few times. The chain links TRBV2 to TRBJ2-5, with 7 positions matching TRBD2. This CDR3 is 15 amino acids long. V gave up 6 bases and J gave up 2 bases; unmatched junction bases: 9. Germline assignment: CDR1 SNHLY and CDR2 FYNNEI. The CDR3 loop is CASRGGSGGQETQYF. Here the CDR3 DNA reads TGTGCCAGCAGAGGAGGTTCGGGGGGACAAGAGACCCAGTACTTC.